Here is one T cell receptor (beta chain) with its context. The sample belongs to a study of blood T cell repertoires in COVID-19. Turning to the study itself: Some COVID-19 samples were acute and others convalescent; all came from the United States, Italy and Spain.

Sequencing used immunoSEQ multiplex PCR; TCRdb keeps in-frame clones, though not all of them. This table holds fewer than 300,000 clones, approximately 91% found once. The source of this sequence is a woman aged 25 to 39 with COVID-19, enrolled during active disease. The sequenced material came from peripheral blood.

In DNA form, the CDR3 reads TGTGCCAGCAGTGTTTCGGGGGATCGGAGAAACACCATATATTTT. It yields the protein CASSVSGDRRNTIYF. J is TRBJ1-3 and V is TRBV2; possible D gene TRBD1, 5 bases. The V end lost 4 bases, the J end lost 5 bases, and 15 bases lay between the germline ends. The germline CDR1 and CDR2 sequences are SNHLY and FYNNEI. This CDR3 comprises 15 residues. Complete variable domain (other parts from reference TRBV2 and TRBJ1-3): EPEVTQTPSHQVTQMGQEVILRCVPISNHLYFYWYRQILGQKVEFLVSFYNNEISEKSEIFDDQFSVERPDGSNFTLKIRSTKLEDSAMYFCASSVSGDRRNTIYFGEGSWLTVV.